This TCR beta chain was retrieved from a study of graft-versus-host responses after intestinal transplantation. Study-wide context: All of the recipients had induction that used anti-thymocyte globulin, then tacrolimus and steroids for 2 to 3 years.

Sequencing used immunoSEQ multiplex PCR; TCRdb keeps in-frame clones, though not all of them. Of almost 85,000 clones listed, around 92% are singletons. Details on this clone: The antigen is undetermined.

The study's findings and limits: Ileal or blood samples showed some GvH clones first, and such clones were also found in recipient marrow. Peak circulating GvH clone levels were associated with early post-transplant HvG declines.

The source is a human donor who received an intestinal transplant. The sample in question was unstimulated CD4+ T cells sorted from spleen or lymph node cells, obtained before intestinal transplant.

The CDR3 spells CASSIAQGKRLYEQYF. In DNA, the CDR3 is TGTGCCAGTAGTATTGCACAGGGGAAGCGACTATACGAGCAGTACTTC. The V call is TRBV19, the J call TRBJ2-7, with TRBD1 identical over 7 bases. V trimming: 3 bases; J trimming: 4 bases; junction bases outside the gene matches: 12. The CDR3 consists of 16 residues. Per germline, CDR1 LNHDA and CDR2 SQIVND (reference sequence).